The table lists the clone carrying this TCR beta chain with a few counts. Its antigen remains unidentified. This sample was included in a study of T cells in pancreatic ductal adenocarcinoma. Study conclusions and caveats: No significant tumor-blood clonality difference; means were about 0.11 and 0.072.

The germline V gene has CDR1 SEHNR and CDR2 FQNEAQ (reference sequence). V dropped 1 base and J dropped 4 bases, with 5 bases sitting between them. The CDR3 covers 14 residues. The table came from immunoSEQ multiplex PCR; TCRdb's copy has only in-frame clones and leaves some out. The sample lists thousands of clones; about 71% were seen once. Surgery without prior neoadjuvant therapy was the treatment of the selected pancreatic ductal adenocarcinoma patients. The sequenced sample was pancreatic tumor tissue. The clonotype comes from a human donor with pancreatic ductal adenocarcinoma. The chain couples TRBV7-9 to TRBJ1-6; D perhaps matches TRBD1 (5 bases). DNA for the CDR3: TGTGCCAGCAGCTTAGGGGGGTATAATTCACCCCTCCACTTT. It yields the protein CASSLGGYNSPLHF.